The 17 T cell receptor beta chains listed next were all sequenced from one sample in a study of beta chain features in type 1 diabetes. Study results and limitations: TCRB CDR3s from Type 1 diabetes patients were moderately but significantly shorter in all four CD4+ subsets.

No antigen has been assigned to these receptors. Expressed TCRB transcripts were sequenced after all isolated RNA was converted to cDNA. Assay: immunoSEQ multiplex PCR; the TCRdb copy retains only in-frame clones and omits some. Of over 14,000 clones listed, roughly three quarters are singletons. Sequencing input: stem cell memory CD4+ T cells from blood. These receptors all come from a woman under 30 with type 1 diabetes.

This clone showed up just a few times. The V and J genes are TRBV7-9 and TRBJ2-7, with 9 bases aligning to TRBD2. The germline gives CDR1 SEHNR, CDR2 FQNEAQ (reference sequence). The length of the CDR3 is 15 residues. V shed 4 bases, J shed 3 bases, and the junction held 7 bases outside the gene matches. CDR3 nucleotide sequence: TGTGCCAGCAGCTCATCACTAGCGGGCCTCTACGAGCAGTACTTC. Protein sequence: CASSSSLAGLYEQYF.

This clone was detected only once. The chain employs TRBV28 and TRBJ2-2; TRBD1 matches at 10 bases. V dropped 7 bases and J dropped 2; count of bases not matched to a gene: 10. CDR1 and CDR2 from the germline V gene are MDHEN and SYDVKM. The CDR3 is made up of 17 amino acids. CDR3: CASIPGTGENNTGELFF. For the CDR3, the DNA is TGTGCCAGCATTCCCGGGACAGGGGAAAACAACACCGGGGAGCTGTTTTTT.

The V and J genes are TRBV6-5 and TRBJ2-1; possible D gene TRBD1, 5 bases. The ends were cut back, 10 bases at V and 1 base at J, with 17 bases in the middle. Looked up from germline, CDR1 is MNHEY and CDR2 is SVGAGI. CDR3 length: 15 amino acids. CDR3 region: CATRKGIGSYNEQFF. In nucleotides, the CDR3 is TGTGCCACCAGGAAGGGGATAGGGTCCTACAATGAGCAGTTCTTC.

The CDR3 region is CASSLTHIQETQYF. The CDR3 coding sequence is TGCGCCAGCAGCTTGACACACATACAAGAGACCCAGTACTTC. The chain couples TRBV5-1 to TRBJ2-5, with no clear D. This CDR3 has 14 amino acids. Deletions cut 1 base from V and 2 bases from J, with 9 bases between. Germline V gene data show CDR1 as SGHRS and CDR2 as YFSETQ.

In this sample, this clone turned up a few times. V and J are TRBV5-1 and TRBJ2-2, with D perhaps TRBD2 (6 bases). This CDR3 region has 16 residues. The germline CDR1 and CDR2 sequences are SGHRS and YFSETQ. V was trimmed by 4 bases and J by 6 bases, leaving 19 bases between them. The DNA for the CDR3 is TGCGCCAGCAGCAGCGGCTACGGGAGTACGGCCGGGGAGCTGTTTTTT. Residues: CASSSGYGSTAGELFF.

The genes are TRBV15 and TRBJ1-2; D is perhaps TRBD1 (6 bases). The CDR3 is 16 amino acids. V was clipped by 3 bases and J by 2 bases, with 16 bases between them. Germline assignment: CDR1 LNHNV and CDR2 YYDKDF (reference sequence). The CDR3 region is CATSRESYRENYGYTF. The CDR3 DNA sequence: TGTGCCACCAGCAGGGAATCCTACAGGGAGAACTATGGCTACACCTTC.

Turning to this clone: The germline gene is not matched at one end of the junction; a read error may be the cause. V gene TRBV4-3 combines with J gene TRBJ2-1; 7 nucleotides match TRBD2. The CDR3 totals 14 residues. CDR1 is LGHNA and CDR2 is YSLEER in the germline V gene. CDR3 nucleotide sequence: TGCGCCGGCAGCCGATCGGGACTAACAAATGAGCAGTTCTTC. This codes for CAGSRSGLTNEQFF.

The chain employs TRBV6-5 and TRBJ2-6; 9 bases fit TRBD1. Germline-derived CDR1 and CDR2 are MNHEY and SVGAGI. V shed 8 bases and J 2 bases; nucleotides not matched to a gene: 4. This CDR3 is 15 amino acids long. The CDR3 loop reads CASRRDRAGANVLTF. The CDR3 bases are TGTGCCAGCCGGCGGGACAGGGCTGGGGCCAACGTCCTGACTTTC.

The genes are TRBV7-2 and TRBJ2-5; 12 positions agree with TRBD2. The CDR3 consists of 16 residues. The V gene end was trimmed by 7 bases and the J gene end by 4 bases; junction bases not matched to a gene: 10. The V gene's germline CDR1 is SGHTA and CDR2 FQGNSA. CDR3 protein: CASKPVLAGGGETQYF. The CDR3 DNA sequence: TGTGCCAGCAAACCTGTACTAGCGGGAGGTGGAGAGACCCAGTACTTC.

The chain links TRBV5-1 to TRBJ2-7, with a weak D call TRBD2 (7 bases). The CDR3 is 15 residues long. Germline CDR1 is SGHRS and CDR2 is YFSETQ. V lost 0 bases, J lost 6 bases, and 16 bases lay in between. CDR3 nucleotide sequence: TGCGCCAGCAGCTTGGGACCCGCCCGGGGGGCCGAGCAGTACTTC. Its protein is CASSLGPARGAEQYF.

The V call is TRBV7-2, the J call TRBJ2-6, with TRBD2 matching over 7 bases. V lost 4 bases and J lost 2; bases outside the gene matches: 5. Germline lookup yields CDR1 SGHTA and CDR2 FQGNSA. The CDR3 has 16 amino acids. CDR3 coding DNA: TGTGCCAGCAGCTCTTGGGGGGGTGCTGGGGCCAACGTCCTGACTTTC. Amino acids: CASSSWGGAGANVLTF.

The rearrangement uses TRBV5-1 and TRBJ1-5; D may be TRBD1 (6 bases). The ends were cut back, 5 bases at V and 3 bases at J, with 15 bases in the middle. This CDR3 comprises 15 residues. CDR1 is SGHRS and CDR2 is YFSETQ in the germline V gene. The CDR3 region has the DNA TGCGCCAGCAGTTCCGGGACATCCGACAATCAGCCCCAGCATTTT. This gives the protein CASSSGTSDNQPQHF.

The rearrangement joins TRBV27 to TRBJ2-1; D gene unclear. With 3 bases removed from V and 5 bases from J, the gap between germline ends came to 17 bases. The germline V gene has CDR1 MNHEY and CDR2 SMNVEV (reference sequence). The CDR3 covers 16 residues. The CDR3 loop is CASSFEPGYFHNEQFF. The CDR3 region has the DNA TGTGCCAGCAGTTTTGAACCAGGTTACTTTCACAATGAGCAGTTCTTC.

This clone was observed a few times. The rearrangement uses TRBV7-3 and TRBJ1-1; maybe TRBD1 (5 bases). Germline CDR1 reads SGHTA; CDR2 reads FQGTGA. Trimming stripped 5 bases from V and 3 bases from J, with 16 bases between. The CDR3 length is 15 residues. The CDR3 region is CASSVDGHTDTEAFF. The DNA of the CDR3 is TGTGCCAGCAGCGTAGACGGACACACTGACACTGAAGCTTTCTTT.

J is TRBJ2-7 and V is TRBV29-1, with 9 positions matching TRBD1. From germline, CDR1 is SQVTM and CDR2 ANQGSEA. CDR3 size: 12 residues. Trimming cost V 7 bases and J 2 bases; bases outside gene matches: 3. CDR3 sequence reads: CSARQGAYEQYF. In DNA, the CDR3 is TGCAGCGCTCGACAGGGGGCCTACGAGCAGTACTTC.

V is TRBV27 and J is TRBJ2-2; TRBD1 is a possible D gene (5 bases). Trimming left V 2 bases short and J 4 bases short, with 8 bases between. CDR1 and CDR2 from the germline V gene are MNHEY and SMNVEV (reference sequence). The CDR3 sequence is 14 residues long. This chain's CDR3 is CASSLTRVTGELFF. CDR3 nucleotide sequence: TGTGCCAGCAGTTTAACCAGGGTCACCGGGGAGCTGTTTTTT.

This sequence joins TRBV30 and TRBJ1-2; D is perhaps TRBD1 (5 bases). Trimming pared 0 bases from V and 4 bases from J, leaving 15 bases between. The CDR3 has 15 amino acids. Germline assignment: CDR1 GTSNPN and CDR2 SVGIG (reference sequence). This CDR3 reads CAWSVQTGVVYGYTF. Written as DNA, the CDR3 is TGTGCCTGGAGTGTACAAACGGGGGTAGTCTATGGCTACACCTTC.